Detailed here is one TCR beta chain. The data originate from a study of technical replicates of blood from a few donors. Profiling relied on immunoSEQ multiplex PCR, and the TCRdb table lists in-frame clones only, not all of them. The sample lists roughly 70,000 clones; 94% were seen once. This CDR3 contains 12 residues. Germline V gives CDR1 SQVTM, CDR2 ANQGSEA. V was cut by 3 bases and J by 6 bases, with 11 bases left in between. The V gene is TRBV29-1, the J gene TRBJ1-2, with D perhaps matching TRBD1 (6 bases). Sequenced input: T cells isolated from PBMCs. This sequence originates from a human donor in good health. Here the CDR3 DNA reads TGCAGCGTTGAGGGAGGGGGACATGGCTACACCTTC. Translation gives CSVEGGGHGYTF. The variable domain in full, with the rest retrieved from reference TRBV29-1 and TRBJ1-2, is SAVISQKPSRDICQRGTSLTIQCQVDSQVTMMFWYRQQPGQSLTLIATANQGSEATYESGFVIDKFPISRPNLTFSTLTVSNMSPEDSSIYLCSVEGGGHGYTFGSGTRLTVV.